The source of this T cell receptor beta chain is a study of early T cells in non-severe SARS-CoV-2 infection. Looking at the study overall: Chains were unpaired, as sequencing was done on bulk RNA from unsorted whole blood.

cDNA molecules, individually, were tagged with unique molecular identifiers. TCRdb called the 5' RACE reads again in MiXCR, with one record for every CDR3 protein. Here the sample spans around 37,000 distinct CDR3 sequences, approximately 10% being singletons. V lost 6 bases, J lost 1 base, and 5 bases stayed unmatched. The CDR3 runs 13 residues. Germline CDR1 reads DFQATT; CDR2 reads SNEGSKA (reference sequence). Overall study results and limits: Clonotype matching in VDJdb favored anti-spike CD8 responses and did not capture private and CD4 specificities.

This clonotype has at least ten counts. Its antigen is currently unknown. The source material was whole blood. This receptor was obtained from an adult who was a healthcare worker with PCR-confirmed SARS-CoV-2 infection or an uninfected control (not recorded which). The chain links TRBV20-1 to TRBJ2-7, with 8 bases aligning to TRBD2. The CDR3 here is CSAIAGTSYEQYF. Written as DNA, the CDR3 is TGCAGTGCCATAGCGGGGACTTCCTACGAGCAGTACTTC.